These 5 T cell receptor beta chains originate from one sample sequenced in a study of blood T cells in healthy people across ages. With a J-beta primer mix and a sample-barcoded 5' primer, a second PCR ran roughly 6 to 12 cycles. Each CDR3 protein gets one entry after TCRdb re-called the 5' RACE reads with MiXCR. This repertoire shows fewer than 2,000,000 distinct CDR3 sequences, about two fifths found once; its top ten account for more than 20%. Sequences were obtained from blood. These receptor sequences come from a human donor in good health.

The chain combines TRBV20-1 with TRBJ2-4; D might be TRBD2 (5 bases). CDR3 length equals 13 residues. V shed 0 bases and J shed 7 bases, with 10 bases lying between them. CDR1 and CDR2 from the germline V gene are DFQATT and SNEGSKA (reference sequence). The CDR3 is CSARETSGNIQYF. The DNA of the CDR3 is TGCAGTGCTAGAGAGACCTCGGGGAACATTCAGTACTTC.

The chain links TRBV20-1 to TRBJ2-3; D tentatively reads TRBD1 or TRBD2 (5 bases each). CDR1 is DFQATT, CDR2 SNEGSKA, per germline (reference sequence). This CDR3 has 10 amino acids. V lost 6 bases and J lost 7, with 8 bases in between. In nucleotides, the CDR3 is TGCAGTGCCCCGGGACATACGCAGTATTTT. Translation gives CSAPGHTQYF.

A single count supports this clonotype. This chain uses TRBV28 with TRBJ2-4; D ambiguous. Germline-derived CDR1 and CDR2 are MDHEN and SYDVKM. The CDR3 extends over 14 amino acids. V lost 11 bases, J lost 13 bases, and 27 bases lay in between. CDR3 nucleotide sequence: TGTGCCGCCGTACAGAGGACGGTCCGTGGAGAGCAGTACTTC. It encodes CAAVQRTVRGEQYF.

This clonotype has a handful of counts. The chain links TRBV29-1 to TRBJ2-5; 16 bases are shared with TRBD2. This CDR3 has 16 residues. Germline V gene sequence: CDR1 SQVTM, CDR2 ANQGSEA. Unmatched junction bases numbered 11, after V lost 8 bases and J lost 5 bases. The DNA for the CDR3 is TGCAGCACTACCGGGACTAGCGGGGGGGCCTTGGAGACCCAGTACTTC. Translating gives CSTTGTSGGALETQYF. Filled out from reference TRBV29-1 and TRBJ2-5, the complete variable domain reads SAVISQKPSRDICQRGTSLTIQCQVDSQVTMMFWYRQQPGQSLTLIATANQGSEATYESGFVIDKFPISRPNLTFSTLTVSNMSPEDSSIYLCSTTGTSGGALETQYFGPGTRLLVL.

The chain employs TRBV5-5 and TRBJ2-5, with a weak D call TRBD2 (5 bases). With the DNA end fitting TRBJ2-7 better, the J assignment may be wrong. The germline gives CDR1 SGHKS, CDR2 YYEKEE (reference sequence). The CDR3 covers 13 residues. The CDR3 nucleotides read TGTGCCAGCAGTTGGAGGATCAACTACGAGCAGTACTTC. Its translation: CASSWRINYEQYF.